One and the same sample provided the 18 T cell receptor beta chains below, sequenced in a study of glioma-infiltrating T cells. Amplification of TCR alpha and beta CDR3 regions from RNA used iRepertoire nested multiplex PCR. Via MiXCR, TCRdb re-called the multiplex PCR reads, giving one row per CDR3 protein. The sample lists roughly 120,000 distinct CDR3 sequences, approximately 23% occurring once. The sample was glioma tissue, nonneoplastic brain tissue, or PBMCs (not recorded which). All receptors come from a human donor with low-grade glioma or glioblastoma, undergoing nonglioma brain surgery, or in good health (not recorded which).

Many counts were recorded for this clonotype. V is TRBV7-2 and J is TRBJ1-1, with D perhaps TRBD1 (5 bases). Trimming cost V 4 bases and J 10 bases, with 16 bases left between them. The CDR3 sequence is 13 residues long. Germline CDR1 SGHTA, CDR2 FQGNSA. The DNA for the CDR3 is TGTGCCAGCAGCTGGGGGAGCCCGTCTGGAGCTTTCTTT. Its protein product is CASSWGSPSGAFF.

About this clonotype: This may arise from a read error, as a much more abundant clone is one base away. J is TRBJ2-1 and V is TRBV6-1; 7 nucleotides line up with TRBD1. Germline values: CDR1 MNHNS, CDR2 SASEGT. There are 14 residues in the CDR3. In DNA form, the CDR3 reads TGTGACACCAGTGACCTAACAGGGGTCAATGAGCAGTTCTTC. Translated, it gives CDTSDLTGVNEQFF.

This clonotype was detected ten times or more. The chain uses TRBV20-1 and TRBJ1-1; TRBD1 matches at 10 bases. Germline V gives CDR1 DFQATT, CDR2 SNEGSKA (reference sequence). J gave up 0 bases and V 6 bases, and 7 bases lay outside the gene matches. The CDR3 is made up of 15 amino acids. The CDR3 DNA follows: TGCAGTGCCCGGGACAGGGGCCCAATGAACACTGAAGCTTTCTTT. Its protein is CSARDRGPMNTEAFF.

This clonotype was counted at least ten times. The rearrangement joins TRBV5-4 to TRBJ1-2; D unclear. The CDR3 extends over 16 amino acids. V was pared by 1 base and J by 0 bases, with 13 bases between. Germline assignment: CDR1 SGHNT and CDR2 YYREEE (reference sequence). In DNA form, the CDR3 reads TGTGCCAGCAGCTTGCCAACGACGGGTGCTAACTATGGCTACACCTTC. Residues: CASSLPTTGANYGYTF.

This clonotype has a handful of counts. The chain joins TRBV11-2 to TRBJ2-1; possibly TRBD1 or TRBD2 for D (6 bases each). Trimming took off 5 bases at V and 4 bases at J, with 15 bases between the two ends. CDR3 length equals 15 residues. The germline V gene encodes CDR1 SGHAT and CDR2 FQNNGV. For the CDR3, the DNA is TGTGCCAGCAGCCCCGGAGGGGGGAGGTACAATGAGCAGTTCTTC. Its protein is CASSPGGGRYNEQFF. The full variable domain, with the rest looked up from reference TRBV11-2 and TRBJ2-1, is EAGVAQSPRYKIIEKRQSVAFWCNPISGHATLYWYQQILGQGPKLLIQFQNNGVVDDSQLPKDRFSAERLKGVDSTLKIQPAKLEDSAVYLCASSPGGGRYNEQFFGPGTRLTVL.

A word on this clonotype: A much more abundant neighbour one base away suggests this may be a read error. The rearrangement links TRBV6-2 or TRBV6-3 to TRBJ2-1; 7 positions match TRBD2. V trimming: 4 bases; J trimming: 7 bases; junction bases outside the gene matches: 19. Per the germline V gene, CDR1 is MNHEY and CDR2 is SVGEGT. The CDR3 has 18 amino acids. The CDR3 is CASSSPTRRRDYLNEQFF. CDR3 coding DNA: TGTGCCAGCAGTTCCCCAACGCGTCGGAGGGACTACCTAAATGAGCAGTTCTTC.

Notes on this clonotype: Relative to the germline gene, one junction end is altered; a read error may explain this. The genes are TRBV4-2 and TRBJ2-6; D may be TRBD1 (5 bases). The CDR3 runs to 15 residues. Per the germline V gene, CDR1 is LGHNA and CDR2 is YNFKEQ. This CDR3 is CASSSYGSGANVLTF. As DNA, the CDR3 is TGTGCCAGCAGCTCCTACGGCTCTGGGGCCAACGTCCTGACTTTT.

This clonotype was recorded a few times. A clone one base away is much larger, so this may be a read error. The chain has TRBV20-1 and TRBJ2-7, with D tentatively TRBD2 (6 bases). Germline V gives CDR1 DFQATT, CDR2 SNEGSKA (reference sequence). The CDR3 spans 13 residues. V was pared by 5 bases and J by 3 bases, with 14 bases between. The CDR3 loop is CSAFGSSFYEQYF. Here the CDR3 DNA reads TGCAGTGCTTTCGGGAGTTCCTTCTACGAGCAGTACTTC.

This clonotype was recorded at least ten times. The gene calls are TRBV2 and TRBJ2-5; tentative D call: TRBD2 (6 bases). The germline V gene encodes CDR1 SNHLY and CDR2 FYNNEI. V lost 6 bases, J lost 4 bases, and 18 bases lay in between. The CDR3 totals 15 residues. The CDR3, as DNA: TGTGCCAGCAGATCCACGCGGGGTACGGGAGAGACCCAGTACTTC. Its protein product is CASRSTRGTGETQYF.

In regard to this clonotype: The CDR3 end shows no conserved phenylalanine or tryptophan, and so a read error is likely. The chain uses TRBV10-3 and TRBJ2-1; the match to TRBD2 covers 8 bases. The V gene end was trimmed by 6 bases and the J gene end by 9 bases; junction bases not matched to a gene: 16. The CDR3 is 16 residues long. Germline V gene lookup returns CDR1 ENHRY and CDR2 SYGVKD. The CDR3 reads CAIRDGTRGRNGEQFL. The DNA of the CDR3 is TGTGCCATCAGGGACGGGACTAGGGGGAGGAACGGTGAGCAGTTCCTC.

The table lists this clonotype with many counts. J is TRBJ1-1 and V is TRBV3-1; D ambiguous. The CDR3 is made up of 13 amino acids. Trimming left V 3 bases short and J 4 bases short, with 9 bases between. Germline CDR1 is LGHDT and CDR2 is YNNKEL (reference sequence). The CDR3 nucleotides read TGTGCCAGCAGCCACGGGAAAAGCACTGAAGCTTTCTTT. Amino acid sequence: CASSHGKSTEAFF.

There are many counts of this clonotype. This CDR3 reads CASSQDPTSGSYEQYF. Here the CDR3 DNA reads TGCGCCAGCAGCCAAGATCCGACTAGCGGGAGCTACGAGCAGTACTTC. This sequence joins TRBV4-3 and TRBJ2-7, with TRBD2 matching 12 bases. Per the germline V gene, CDR1 is LGHNA and CDR2 is YSLEER. Trimming removed 0 bases from V and 3 bases from J; junction bases left unmatched: 3. This CDR3 has 16 residues.

The chain is built from TRBV4-3 and TRBJ2-3; D gene unclear. CDR1 and CDR2 (germline): LGHNA, YSLEER. The CDR3 length is 15 residues. Trimming shortened V by 4 bases and J by 8 bases, and 19 bases separated the two germline ends. CDR3 sequence (DNA): TGCGCCAGCAGCCGTAGGACCTATCAATTAGGTACGCAGTATTTT. Translated, it gives CASSRRTYQLGTQYF.

This clonotype was recorded many times. The chain joins TRBV28 to TRBJ1-4; D is perhaps TRBD1 (6 bases). The V gene's germline CDR1 is MDHEN and CDR2 SYDVKM. CDR3 length equals 14 residues. Trimming took 6 bases from V and 12 from J, leaving 20 bases between them. The CDR3 protein is CASSLAGRGWELFF. CDR3 in DNA: TGTGCCAGCAGCCTGGCAGGGAGGGGGTGGGAACTGTTTTTT.

Remarks on this clonotype: This may stem from a read error, because a much larger clone lies one nucleotide away. The chain links TRBV4-2 to TRBJ2-4; D remains unclear. Germline assignment: CDR1 LGHNA and CDR2 YNFKEQ. Trimming cost V 0 bases and J 6 bases, with 9 bases left between them. The CDR3 contains 14 residues. CDR3 residues: CASSQDTTINIQYF. In nucleotides, the CDR3 is TGTGCCAGCAGCCAAGATACGACGATAAACATTCAGTACTTC.

The V call is TRBV29-1, the J call TRBJ1-5; D is unclear. Trimming took off 3 bases at V and 5 bases at J, with 11 bases between the two ends. CDR1 and CDR2 (germline): SQVTM, ANQGSEA. The CDR3 loop spans 13 amino acids. As DNA, the CDR3 is TGCAGCGTTGAGTTGGGTGACGATCAGCCCCAGCATTTT. Protein sequence: CSVELGDDQPQHF.

The table lists this clonotype with many counts. This chain joins TRBV7-2 and TRBJ2-7; D is perhaps TRBD1 or TRBD2 (7 bases each). CDR1 is SGHTA, CDR2 FQGNSA, per germline. V was clipped by 4 bases and J by 3 bases, with 16 bases between them. The CDR3 runs to 15 residues. CDR3 sequence (DNA): TGTGCCAGCAGCTCAGGGGGGGGTTTGGGCTACGAGCAGTACTTC. Translating it yields CASSSGGGLGYEQYF.

Concerning this clonotype itself: Being one base from a much bigger clone, this may be a read error. J is TRBJ2-7 and V is TRBV27, with D maybe TRBD1 (6 bases). The V gene's germline CDR1 is MNHEY and CDR2 SMNVEV (reference sequence). Trimming left V 7 bases short and J 2 bases short, with 21 bases between. The CDR3 consists of 16 residues. The CDR3 is CASKTLTGTRAYEQYF. Written as DNA, the CDR3 is TGTGCCAGCAAAACACTTACCGGGACAAGGGCCTACGAGCAGTACTTC.